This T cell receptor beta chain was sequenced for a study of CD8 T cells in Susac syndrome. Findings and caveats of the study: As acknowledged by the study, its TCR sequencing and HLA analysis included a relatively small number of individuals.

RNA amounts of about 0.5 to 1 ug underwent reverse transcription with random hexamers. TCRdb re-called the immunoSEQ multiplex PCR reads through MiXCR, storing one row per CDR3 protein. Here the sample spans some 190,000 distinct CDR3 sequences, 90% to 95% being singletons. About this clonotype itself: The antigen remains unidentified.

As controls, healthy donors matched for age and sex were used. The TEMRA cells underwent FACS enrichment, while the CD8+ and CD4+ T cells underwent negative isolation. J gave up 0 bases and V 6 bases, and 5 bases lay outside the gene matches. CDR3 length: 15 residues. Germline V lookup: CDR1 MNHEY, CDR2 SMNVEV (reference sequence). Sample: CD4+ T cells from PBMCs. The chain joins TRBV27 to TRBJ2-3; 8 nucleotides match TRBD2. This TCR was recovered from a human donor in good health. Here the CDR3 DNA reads TGTGCCAGCAGATATAGCGGGGCTAGCACAGATACGCAGTATTTT. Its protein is CASRYSGASTDTQYF.